These T cell receptor beta chains were read from a single sample in a study of T cells in Graves' hyperthyroidism and ophthalmopathy. TCRdb re-derived calls from the multiplex PCR reads in MiXCR, one entry per CDR3 protein. Of about 360,000 distinct CDR3 sequences listed, less than 15% are singletons. Sequencing was done on a sample of blood. Source of these receptors: a young woman with Graves' hyperthyroidism. Each CDR3 is given with its conserved first and last residue. D genes are given only for firm matches. Clone size appears in some rows only: once, few, many, or a class for an expanded clone.

d_call | clone_size | j_call | v_call | cdr3_nt | cdr3_aa
NA | many | TRBJ2-2 | TRBV2 | TGTGCCAGCAGTGGTGGGGTGGCAGACGCCGGGGAGCTGTTTTTT | CASSGGVADAGELFF
TRBD2 | few | TRBJ2-1 | TRBV20-1 | TGCAGTGCTAGAGAGGGACTAGCGGGGGGGATGAATGAGCAGTTCTTC | CSAREGLAGGMNEQFF
TRBD2 | NA | TRBJ2-1 | TRBV4-1 | TGCGCCAGCAGCCAGGGACTAGCGGGGGCTAATGAGCAGTTCTTC | CASSQGLAGANEQFF
NA | NA | TRBJ2-5 | TRBV7-9 | TGTGCCAGCAGCCCCCTGGGAGGTTGGAGCCAAGAGACCCAGTACTTC | CASSPLGGWSQETQYF
NA | many | TRBJ2-7 | TRBV28 | TGTGCCAGCACCCTAGGGTGGGTAAGAAGCGAGCAGTACTTC | CASTLGWVRSEQYF
TRBD1 | NA | TRBJ2-1 | TRBV9 | TGTGCCAGCAGCCCGGACAGGGCTGTCTACAATGAGCAGTTCTTC | CASSPDRAVYNEQFF
TRBD2 | NA | TRBJ2-1 | TRBV9 | TGTGCCAGCAGCGTAGGGGGACTAGCGGGAGCTGTCAATGAGCAGTTCTTC | CASSVGGLAGAVNEQFF
TRBD1 | few | TRBJ1-4 | TRBV7-9 | TGTGCCAGCAGCTTCCCCGGGACAGGGGGTGAAAAACTGTTTTTT | CASSFPGTGGEKLFF
TRBD1 | many | TRBJ2-7 | TRBV11-2 | TGTGCCAGCAGCCCTCCGATGGGACAGGGGGCGCGGAGGGCGACTTGGGAGCAGTACTTC | CASSPPMGQGARRATWEQYF
NA | few | TRBJ2-7 | TRBV28 | TGTGCCAGCAGTTCGGGGACAACCTACGAGCAGTACTTC | CASSSGTTYEQYF
NA | NA | TRBJ2-1 | TRBV5-6 | TGTGCCAGCATCCCCTCCCCGGAGGTCTACAATGAGCAGTTCTTC | CASIPSPEVYNEQFF
NA | NA | TRBJ1-2 | TRBV19 | TGTGCCAGTAAGGTCCGGGGGGACTATGGCTACACCTTC | CASKVRGDYGYTF
NA | many | TRBJ1-1 | TRBV12-3/TRBV12-4 | TGTGCCAGCAGCACGACGGGACTGAACACTGAAGCTTTCTTT | CASSTTGLNTEAFF
NA | few | TRBJ1-5 | TRBV25-1 | TGTGCCAGCAGTGAAGCTCATCAGCCCCAGCATTTT | CASSEAHQPQHF
NA | many | TRBJ1-6 | TRBV7-9 | TGTGCCAGCAGCTTAAAAAATTCACCCCTCCACTTT | CASSLKNSPLHF
TRBD1 | NA | TRBJ1-2 | TRBV7-9 | TGTGCCAGCAGCTTGGGACAGGAGGACTATGGCTACACCTTC | CASSLGQEDYGYTF
NA | few | TRBJ2-1 | TRBV4-1 | TGCGCCAGCAGCCAAGAAAGGCGGACAGAGCAGTTCTTC | CASSQERRTEQFF
NA | many | TRBJ2-7 | TRBV5-6 | TGTGCCAGCAGCCCCGTCGGAAGATACGAGCAGTACTTC | CASSPVGRYEQYF
NA | NA | TRBJ2-7 | TRBV7-9 | TGTGCCAGCAGCCAGAAAGGCAGCGATCGGTACGAGCAGTACTTC | CASSQKGSDRYEQYF
NA | NA | TRBJ1-6 | TRBV14 | TGTGCCAGCAGCCAACGGCCTATAAGGGGTTATAATTCACCCCTCCACTTT | CASSQRPIRGYNSPLHF
NA | many | TRBJ2-7 | TRBV6-2/TRBV6-3 | TGTGCCAGCAGTCGCAACCACCACGGTAGCGACGAGCAGTACTTC | CASSRNHHGSDEQYF
TRBD2 | many | TRBJ2-5 | TRBV20-1 | TGCAGTGCTAACCCTGGGGGACTATCTACGGAACAAGAGACCCAGTACTTC | CSANPGGLSTEQETQYF
NA | many | TRBJ1-1 | TRBV5-5 | TGTGCCAGCAGCTTGGAGGGGATTGCTGAAGCTTTCTTT | CASSLEGIAEAFF
NA | many | TRBJ1-1 | TRBV19 | TGTGCCAGTAGTATCGCTAGGGCGACGGGGACTGAAGCTTTCTTT | CASSIARATGTEAFF
NA | many | TRBJ2-5 | TRBV7-8 | TGTGCCAGCAGCTACCCGAAAACAGTCCAAGAGACCCAGTACTTC | CASSYPKTVQETQYF
TRBD1 | many | TRBJ2-7 | TRBV28 | TGTGCCAGCAGTTCGGGACAGGATTACTCCTACGAGCAGTACTTC | CASSSGQDYSYEQYF
NA | many | TRBJ2-5 | TRBV7-9 | TGTGCCAGCAGCCTATCGTTTATAGAGACCCAGTACTTC | CASSLSFIETQYF
NA | few | TRBJ1-2 | TRBV7-2 | TGTGCCAGCAGCTTAGTGCGGGTCAAGCCTCTACGGGGCTACACCTTC | CASSLVRVKPLRGYTF
TRBD2 | NA | TRBJ2-2 | TRBV20-1 | TGCAGTGCTAGAGGGCGGGGGGGCGGTACCGGGGAGCTGTTTTTT | CSARGRGGGTGELFF
TRBD1 | many | TRBJ1-5 | TRBV2 | TGTGCCAGCAGGGGAGAGACAGGGCCCACTCAGCCCCAGCATTTT | CASRGETGPTQPQHF
TRBD2 | many | TRBJ2-1 | TRBV20-1 | TGCAGTGCTAGGGACCTTGAGCGGGGGGGCGGGGATGAGCAGTTCTTC | CSARDLERGGGDEQFF
NA | many | TRBJ1-1 | TRBV6-2/TRBV6-3 | TGTGCCAGCAGCCCTAGACAGGACGGAGGAGCTTTCTTT | CASSPRQDGGAFF
TRBD2 | many | TRBJ2-1 | TRBV27 | TGTGCCAGCAGTTTATTTCACGAAGCGGGGGACACCTACAATGAGCAGTTCTTC | CASSLFHEAGDTYNEQFF
NA | many | TRBJ2-5 | TRBV11-2 | TGTGCCAGCAGCTTAGATTCGAACCTATGGACTCCTCAAGAGACCCAGTACTTC | CASSLDSNLWTPQETQYF
NA | many | TRBJ2-5 | TRBV2 | TGTGCCAGCATTTATTGGGGGCGCCAAGAGACCCAGTACTTC | CASIYWGRQETQYF
NA | few | TRBJ1-4 | TRBV10-3 | TGTGCCATCAGTGCAGGGGTAAGGGAAAAACTGTTTTTT | CAISAGVREKLFF
TRBD2 | many | TRBJ2-1 | TRBV20-1 | TGCAGTGCTGATAGCGGGACGACCTGGGAGCAGTTCTTC | CSADSGTTWEQFF
NA | few | TRBJ1-6 | TRBV6-5 | TGTGCCAGCAGTTACTCGAGCCACAACTCCTATAATTCACCCCTCCACTTT | CASSYSSHNSYNSPLHF